This TCR beta chain was sequenced in a study of regulatory T cells in long-lasting Graves disease. Time point specified: newly diagnosed GD, antithyroid drugs for less than 3 months. From PBMCs, RNA was extracted and then used to make the TCR library. The table lists this clonotype with many counts. The CDR3 covers 14 residues. Trimming cost V 6 bases and J 5 bases, with 16 bases left between them. HTBI primers from iRepertoire and Arm-PCR of CDR3 regions yielded the TCR beta libraries. One entry per CDR3 protein results from TCRdb running MiXCR on the multiplex PCR reads. The table includes roughly 220,000 distinct CDR3 sequences, around 20% detected once.

The chain recombines TRBV12-3 or TRBV12-4 with TRBJ2-5; the D is unclear. The clonotype originates from a female donor with Graves disease. Sequences were derived from peripheral blood mononuclear cells (PBMCs), sampled at new diagnosis, from a patient treated with antithyroid drugs. The DNA for the CDR3 is TGTGCCAGCAGCCCCGGGTTACCAGAGGAGACCCAGTACTTC. This translates into CASSPGLPEETQYF.